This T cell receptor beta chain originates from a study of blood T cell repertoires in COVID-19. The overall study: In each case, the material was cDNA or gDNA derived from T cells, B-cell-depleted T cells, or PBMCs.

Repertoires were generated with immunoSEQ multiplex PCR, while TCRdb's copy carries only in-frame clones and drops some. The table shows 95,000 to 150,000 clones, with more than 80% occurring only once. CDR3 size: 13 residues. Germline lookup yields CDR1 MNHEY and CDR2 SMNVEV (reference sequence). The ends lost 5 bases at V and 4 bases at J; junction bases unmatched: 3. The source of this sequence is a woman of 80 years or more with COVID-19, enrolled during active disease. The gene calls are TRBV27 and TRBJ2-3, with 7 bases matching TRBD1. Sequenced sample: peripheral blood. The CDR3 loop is CASSHRGADTQYF. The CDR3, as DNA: TGTGCCAGCAGTCACAGGGGTGCAGATACGCAGTATTTT.